The clone carrying this T cell receptor beta chain has a single count. V lost 6 bases and J lost 2; bases outside the gene matches: 6. Germline V gives CDR1 MNHEY, CDR2 SVGEGT. CDR3 size: 15 residues. TCRdb ran MiXCR on the 5' RACE reads and lists one entry per CDR3 protein. There are fewer than 65,000 distinct CDR3 sequences in the sample; nearly 30% occur only once, and 2% to 2.5% lies in the top ten. V usage is TRBV6-2 or TRBV6-3 and J usage is TRBJ2-1; 8 nucleotides line up with TRBD2. The sequencing input was tumor-infiltrating naive CD4+ T cells sorted from the breast tumor. Sample subset: naive CD4+ T cells, CD4+CD45RA+CD25-. This TCR came from a female donor with breast cancer. The CDR3 sequence: CASRTSGSAYNEQFF. The CDR3 DNA follows: TGTGCCAGCAGAACAAGCGGGAGCGCCTACAATGAGCAGTTCTTC.